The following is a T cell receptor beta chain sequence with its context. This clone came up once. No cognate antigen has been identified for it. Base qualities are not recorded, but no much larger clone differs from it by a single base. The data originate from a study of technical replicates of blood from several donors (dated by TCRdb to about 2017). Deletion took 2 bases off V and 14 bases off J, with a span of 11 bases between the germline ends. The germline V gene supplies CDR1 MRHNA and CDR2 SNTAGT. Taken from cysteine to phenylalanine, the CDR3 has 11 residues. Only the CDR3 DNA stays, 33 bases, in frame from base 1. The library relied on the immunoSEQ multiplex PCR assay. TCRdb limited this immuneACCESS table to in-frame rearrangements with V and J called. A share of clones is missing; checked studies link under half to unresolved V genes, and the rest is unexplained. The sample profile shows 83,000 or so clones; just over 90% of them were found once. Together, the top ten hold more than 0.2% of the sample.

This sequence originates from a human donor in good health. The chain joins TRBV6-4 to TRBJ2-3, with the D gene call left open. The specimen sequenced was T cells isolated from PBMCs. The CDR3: CASSDKRAWYF. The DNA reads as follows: TGTGCCAGCAGTGACAAGCGTGCGTGGTATTTT.